The 25 T cell receptor beta chains given below trace back to one sample, sequenced in a study of beta chain features in type 1 diabetes. General observations from the study: Significant though moderate, a shortening of TCRB CDR3s appeared in all four CD4+ subsets of Type 1 diabetes patients.

What was sequenced were expressed TCRB transcripts, since all of the isolated RNA had been reverse transcribed. TCRdb's copy holds only in-frame clones and misses some; the assay was immunoSEQ multiplex PCR. The sample contains about 640,000 clones, roughly 12% of which appear only once. What these receptors recognize is not known. The sequencing sample was made of naive CD4+ T cells from blood. Receptor source: a man aged 25 to 40 with type 1 diabetes.

V usage is TRBV29-1 and J usage is TRBJ1-1; TRBD1 aligns across 10 bases. CDR3 size: 14 residues. V lost 5 bases to trimming and J lost 3 bases; unmatched junction nucleotides: 6. Germline-derived CDR1 and CDR2 are SQVTM and ANQGSEA. CDR3 residues: CSVRPGQGHTEAFF. As DNA, the CDR3 is TGCAGCGTTCGCCCGGGACAGGGGCACACTGAAGCTTTCTTT.

J is TRBJ2-2 and V is TRBV2, with 8 positions matching TRBD2. Trimming cost V 3 bases and J 3 bases; bases outside gene matches: 6. This CDR3 spans 16 amino acids. Germline V gene data show CDR1 as SNHLY and CDR2 as FYNNEI. The CDR3 bases are TGTGCCAGCAGTGAGGTAGCGGGGTCGTACACCGGGGAGCTGTTTTTT. Its translation: CASSEVAGSYTGELFF.

This rearrangement joins TRBV28 to TRBJ1-2; D not certain. Germline V gives CDR1 MDHEN, CDR2 SYDVKM. There are 13 residues in the CDR3. Between the trimmed V and J ends, which lost 3 bases and 5 bases, there was a span of 10 bases. CDR3 coding DNA: TGTGCCAGCAGTTTGGTACACGAATATGGCTACACCTTC. This translates into CASSLVHEYGYTF.

This clone was found a few times. The chain joins TRBV7-9 to TRBJ2-2, with TRBD2 as a possible D gene (7 bases). V gave up 2 bases and J gave up 3 bases, with 13 bases separating them. The CDR3 has 16 residues. The germline CDR1 and CDR2 sequences are SEHNR and FQNEAQ (reference sequence). CDR3 sequence reads: CASSLTGGSDTGELFF. The CDR3 nucleotides are TGTGCCAGCAGCTTAACGGGGGGCTCCGACACCGGGGAGCTGTTTTTT.

The genes are TRBV30 and TRBJ2-3, with D unclear. CDR1 and CDR2 from the germline V gene are GTSNPN and SVGIG (reference sequence). V lost 0 bases to trimming and J lost 0 bases, with 7 bases between them. The CDR3 is 14 residues long. The chain's CDR3 is CAWSVSRSTDTQYF. The CDR3 nucleotides read TGTGCCTGGAGTGTCAGTAGAAGCACAGATACGCAGTATTTT.

The V and J genes are TRBV27 and TRBJ2-3, with D possibly TRBD2 on 6 matching bases. CDR3 length: 15 residues. Germline V gene sequence: CDR1 MNHEY, CDR2 SMNVEV (reference sequence). V shed 7 bases and J shed 2 bases, with 16 bases lying between them. This CDR3 reads CASTAPGTSTDTQYF. The CDR3 DNA reads TGTGCCAGCACCGCACCCGGGACTTCCACAGATACGCAGTATTTT.

This clone was seen only a few times. V gene TRBV4-3 combines with J gene TRBJ1-6; no firm D call. Trimming took off 1 base at V and 10 bases at J, with 11 bases between the two ends. Germline values: CDR1 LGHNA, CDR2 YSLEER. The CDR3 has 14 residues. The CDR3 sequence is CASSQVESFSPLHF. For the CDR3, the DNA is TGCGCCAGCAGCCAAGTCGAGAGTTTCTCACCCCTCCACTTT.

J is TRBJ1-6 and V is TRBV6-6, with D perhaps TRBD1 (5 bases). Trimming took off 6 bases at V and 7 bases at J, with 13 bases between the two ends. CDR3 length equals 14 residues. Germline assignment: CDR1 MNHNY and CDR2 SVGAGI (reference sequence). This chain's CDR3 is CASSLREGNSPLHF. The DNA for the CDR3 is TGTGCCAGCAGCCTCAGGGAGGGAAATTCACCCCTCCACTTT.

The rearrangement uses TRBV9 and TRBJ1-3; D unresolved. V lost 1 base and J lost 4, with 12 bases in between. This CDR3 contains 15 residues. Looked up from germline, CDR1 is SGDLS and CDR2 is YYNGEE. CDR3 in DNA: TGTGCCAGCAGCGTAAACGAGGGCGCCGGAAACACCATATATTTT. This sequence encodes CASSVNEGAGNTIYF.

A few counts support this clone. In the same sample, other DNA sequences code for this CDR3. This chain connects TRBV7-9 to TRBJ1-5; D is uncertain. Trimming took off 2 bases at V and 3 bases at J, with 2 bases between the two ends. Germline V gene lookup returns CDR1 SEHNR and CDR2 FQNEAQ (reference sequence). This CDR3 has 12 amino acids. The DNA for the CDR3 is TGTGCCAGCAGCTTATCCAATCAGCCCCAGCATTTT. This sequence encodes CASSLSNQPQHF.

The sample holds a few counts of this clone. The chain recombines TRBV19 with TRBJ1-5, with D unclear. CDR3 length: 14 amino acids. V lost 5 bases to trimming and J lost 6 bases, with 14 bases between them. The germline V gene encodes CDR1 LNHDA and CDR2 SQIVND (reference sequence). The CDR3 reads CASSPSSQRQPQHF. The DNA of the CDR3 is TGTGCCAGTAGTCCCTCGTCGCAGCGTCAGCCCCAGCATTTT.

This rearrangement joins TRBV7-2 to TRBJ1-2, with TRBD1 matching 8 bases. Germline values: CDR1 SGHTA, CDR2 FQGNSA. V was pared by 3 bases and J by 4 bases, with 13 bases of the junction left unmatched. The CDR3 length is 17 residues. The CDR3, as DNA: TGTGCCAGCAGCTTTACCACCCCGGGACAGGCCGCCTATGGCTACACCTTC. Amino acid sequence: CASSFTTPGQAAYGYTF.

The J gene is TRBJ2-4, the V gene TRBV7-6; a weak D match, TRBD1 (6 bases). This CDR3 region has 16 residues. V was pared by 5 bases and J by 0 bases, with 14 bases between. Per the germline V gene, CDR1 is SGHVS and CDR2 is FNYEAQ. The CDR3 spells CASSPRQDIAKNIQYF. The DNA for the CDR3 is TGTGCCAGCAGCCCGCGACAGGATATAGCCAAAAACATTCAGTACTTC.

Only a few counts were recorded for this clone. V and J are TRBV10-3 and TRBJ1-2; 7 bases fit TRBD1. CDR1 is ENHRY and CDR2 is SYGVKD in the germline V gene. This CDR3 is 12 amino acids long. Trimming at V came to 10 bases and at J to 6 bases, leaving 8 bases not matched to a gene. In DNA form, the CDR3 reads TGTGCCACACACAGGGGTGCCGATGGCTACACCTTC. Translated, it gives CATHRGADGYTF.

The rearrangement joins TRBV6-6 to TRBJ2-7; D is possibly TRBD1 (5 bases). The germline V and J ends were trimmed by 4 bases and 6 bases, with 16 bases remaining between them. Per the germline V gene, CDR1 is MNHNY and CDR2 is SVGAGI (reference sequence). The CDR3 is 14 amino acids. The CDR3 loop is CASSFQTVVGEQYF. The CDR3 nucleotides are TGTGCCAGCAGTTTCCAGACAGTAGTCGGCGAGCAGTACTTC.

This clone was seen a few times. V and J are TRBV5-6 and TRBJ2-2, with D perhaps matching TRBD1 or TRBD2 (7 bases each). The CDR3 runs to 17 residues. The germline V gene encodes CDR1 SGHDT and CDR2 YYEEEE. The V end was cut by 4 bases, the J end by 6 bases, with 22 bases between. In DNA, the CDR3 is TGTGCCAGCAGCACGGCCGCGACAGGGAGGGTTGCCGGGGAGCTGTTTTTT. Its translation is CASSTAATGRVAGELFF.

This clone was detected only a few times. This chain links TRBV18 with TRBJ2-3; 10 bases fit TRBD1. The germline gives CDR1 KGHSH, CDR2 LQKENI. With V trimmed by 4 bases and J by 0 bases, 7 bases remained unmatched. The CDR3 is made up of 17 amino acids. The CDR3 nucleotides are TGTGCCAGCTCACTCGAAAGGGGACAGGGGAGCACAGATACGCAGTATTTT. Translation: CASSLERGQGSTDTQYF.

With respect to this clone: Other DNA sequences from this sample encode an identical CDR3 as well. The V and J genes are TRBV9 and TRBJ2-6; D not certain. The CDR3 runs to 14 residues. Trimming cost V 0 bases and J 3 bases, with 4 bases left between them. CDR1 and CDR2 (germline): SGDLS, YYNGEE. DNA of the CDR3: TGTGCCAGCAGCGTAGTGGGTGGGGCCAACGTCCTGACTTTC. Encoded protein: CASSVVGGANVLTF. The full variable domain, rest sourced from reference TRBV9 and TRBJ2-6, is DSGVTQTPKHLITATGQRVTLRCSPRSGDLSVYWYQQSLDQGLQFLIQYYNGEERAKGNILERFSAQQFPDLHSELNLSSLELGDSALYFCASSVVGGANVLTFGAGSRLTVL.

The chain carries TRBV28 and TRBJ1-5; maybe TRBD1 (6 bases). In germline, CDR1 is MDHEN, CDR2 SYDVKM. The V gene lost 2 bases and the J gene lost 4 bases, with 15 bases spanning the gap. There are 16 residues in the CDR3. The CDR3 region is CASSLPSTGSNQPQHF. In DNA, the CDR3 is TGTGCCAGCAGTTTACCGTCCACAGGGTCAAATCAGCCCCAGCATTTT.

The CDR3 nucleotides read TGTGCCAGCAGCCAAGAAGTAGAAACCATGAACACTGAAGCTTTCTTT. This codes for CASSQEVETMNTEAFF. This chain joins TRBV4-2 and TRBJ1-1; D unclear. The CDR3 is 16 residues long. Germline V CDR1 and CDR2: LGHNA, YNFKEQ. Trimming shortened V by 0 bases and J by 0 bases, and 11 bases separated the two germline ends.

The table lists this clone with a few counts. This sequence joins TRBV14 and TRBJ2-7, with D unresolved. The CDR3 is made up of 13 amino acids. Germline CDR1 and CDR2: SGHDN and FVKESK. Trimming left V 0 bases short and J 6 bases short, with 9 bases between. The CDR3 loop is CASSQDLWSEQYF. The CDR3 DNA reads TGTGCCAGCAGCCAAGACCTCTGGAGCGAGCAGTACTTC. Filled out from reference TRBV14 and TRBJ2-7, the complete variable domain reads EAGVTQFPSHSVIEKGQTVTLRCDPISGHDNLYWYRRVMGKEIKFLLHFVKESKQDESGMPNNRFLAERTGGTYSTLKVQPAELEDSGVYFCASSQDLWSEQYFGPGTRLTVT.

CDR3 residues: CASSFTAANAYEQYF. Here the CDR3 DNA reads TGTGCCAGCAGCTTTACGGCAGCCAATGCCTACGAGCAGTACTTC. The V call is TRBV11-2, the J call TRBJ2-7, with unresolved D. This CDR3 is built from 15 residues. Looked up from germline, CDR1 is SGHAT and CDR2 is FQNNGV. The V end lost 3 bases, the J end lost 2 bases, and 14 bases lay between the germline ends.

The chain uses TRBV28 and TRBJ1-2; weak D call: TRBD1 (5 bases). The germline gives CDR1 MDHEN, CDR2 SYDVKM. The CDR3 extends over 13 amino acids. V was clipped by 7 bases and J by 2 bases, with 11 bases between them. CDR3 bases: TGTGCCAGCACCCCGGGACTCAACTATGGCTACACCTTC. It codes for CASTPGLNYGYTF.

Comment on this clone: The same CDR3 arises from other DNA sequences in this sample as well. The chain is built from TRBV20-1 and TRBJ2-7; D not certain. CDR3 length equals 10 residues. Germline V gives CDR1 DFQATT, CDR2 SNEGSKA (reference sequence). Trimming removed 3 bases from V and 3 bases from J, with 3 bases in between. The DNA of the CDR3 is TGCAGTGCTAGCGACTACGAGCAGTACTTC. Translated: CSASDYEQYF.

This clone was counted a few times. The CDR3 spells CASSQDTRGSTEAFF. CDR3 nucleotide sequence: TGCGCCAGCAGCCAAGATACCAGGGGGAGCACTGAAGCTTTCTTT. V gene TRBV4-3 combines with J gene TRBJ1-1; 7 bases align to TRBD1. This CDR3 is 15 amino acids long. V shed 0 bases, J shed 4 bases, and the junction held 5 bases outside the gene matches. Germline CDR1 reads LGHNA; CDR2 reads YSLEER.